The 27 T cell receptor beta chains in this list originate from one sample, sequenced in a study of blood T cell repertoires in COVID-19 (dated by TCRdb to the early 2020s). Library generation was performed with the immunoSEQ multiplex PCR assay. Entries here come from immuneACCESS through TCRdb and include only in-frame sequences with V and J called. Some clones fail to appear in such tables; in the studies checked, an unresolved V gene covers under half of the shortfall, and the cause of the remainder is unknown. This sample lists some 150,000 clones; just under 90% were detected once. Roughly 4% of the sample lies in the top ten. Specimen: peripheral blood. These receptors came from a woman aged 40 to 49 with acute or convalescent COVID-19.

The genes are TRBV2 and TRBJ2-7, with a weak D call TRBD1 (5 bases). Germline V gives CDR1 SNHLY, CDR2 FYNNEI. CDR3 length equals 15 residues. Trimming removed 1 base at V and 4 bases at J, with 14 bases between. The CDR3 bases are TGTGCCAGCAGTGAAGTTAGGCAGGGCCCATACGAGCAGTACTTC. Amino acids: CASSEVRQGPYEQYF.

This clone is a singleton in its sample. The V and J genes are TRBV9 and TRBJ2-1; 9 bases are a match to TRBD1. CDR3 length: 15 amino acids. CDR1 is SGDLS, CDR2 YYNGEE, per germline. V was clipped by 0 bases and J by 6 bases; unmatched bases: 4. The CDR3 nucleotides read TGTGCCAGCAGCGTAGATGGGACAGGGATCAATGAGCAGTTCTTC. Residues: CASSVDGTGINEQFF.

The chain links TRBV2 to TRBJ1-5; 9 bases are a match to TRBD1. V shed 4 bases, J shed 1 base, and the junction held 5 bases outside the gene matches. This CDR3 contains 16 residues. The germline V gene has CDR1 SNHLY and CDR2 FYNNEI. For the CDR3, the DNA is TGTGCCAGCAGTGCAATTGACAGGGGGAGCAATCAGCCCCAGCATTTT. Its protein product is CASSAIDRGSNQPQHF.

Written as DNA, the CDR3 is TGTGCCAGCAGTTCGGGACATAACTATGGCTACACCTTC. Residues: CASSSGHNYGYTF. The chain recombines TRBV12-3 or TRBV12-4 with TRBJ1-2; D may be TRBD1 (6 bases). Trimming stripped 4 bases from V and 1 base from J, with 7 bases between. The CDR3 extends over 13 amino acids.

The V call is TRBV3-1 (or the pseudogene TRBV3-2), the J call TRBJ2-1, with TRBD2 matching 9 bases. V lost 4 bases to trimming and J lost 7 bases; unmatched junction nucleotides: 8. The CDR3 extends over 15 amino acids. Germline V gene lookup returns CDR1 LGHDT and CDR2 YNNKEL (reference sequence). As DNA, the CDR3 is TGTGCCAGCAGCCGTGTGGCGGGAGGGAGGAATGAGCAGTTCTTC. As protein: CASSRVAGGRNEQFF.

The chain employs TRBV7-2 and TRBJ2-1; D is uncertain. CDR3 length: 13 residues. CDR1 and CDR2 from the germline V gene are SGHTA and FQGNSA. Between the trimmed V and J ends, which lost 1 base and 10 bases, there was a span of 11 bases. The CDR3 reads CASSLVAGYEQFF. The CDR3 bases are TGTGCCAGCAGCTTAGTAGCCGGGTACGAGCAGTTCTTC.

This clone was seen only once. V usage is TRBV27 and J usage is TRBJ1-6; 7 bases agree with TRBD1. Germline V gene lookup returns CDR1 MNHEY and CDR2 SMNVEV (reference sequence). The CDR3 has 18 residues. V shed 1 base, J shed 0 bases, and the junction held 6 bases outside the gene matches. The chain's CDR3 is CASSLWTGRSSYNSPLHF. The CDR3 coding sequence is TGTGCCAGCAGTTTATGGACAGGAAGGAGCTCCTATAATTCACCCCTCCACTTT.

The V call is TRBV7-9, the J call TRBJ1-5; 9 nucleotides agree with TRBD1. Germline V lookup: CDR1 SEHNR, CDR2 FQNEAQ (reference sequence). Trimming removed 5 bases from V and 7 bases from J; junction bases left unmatched: 9. The CDR3 totals 15 residues. CDR3 DNA: TGTGCCAGCAGCCGGGACAGGGATTCCTGGCAGCCCCAGCATTTT. This translates into CASSRDRDSWQPQHF. The entire variable domain, with the rest obtained from reference TRBV7-9 and TRBJ1-5, is as follows: DTGVSQNPRHKITKRGQNVTFRCDPISEHNRLYWYRQTLGQGPEFLTYFQNEAQLEKSRLLSDRFSAERPKGSFSTLEIQRTEQGDSAMYLCASSRDRDSWQPQHFGDGTRLSIL.

The chain recombines TRBV4-3 with TRBJ2-6; D call uncertain. CDR3 length: 16 residues. Germline V gives CDR1 LGHNA, CDR2 YSLEER. Trimming took 1 base from V and 0 from J, leaving 7 bases between them. Here the CDR3 DNA reads TGCGCCAGCAGCCAAGGTCTCGGCTCTGGGGCCAACGTCCTGACTTTC. Translated: CASSQGLGSGANVLTF.

The chain employs TRBV19 and TRBJ2-1; tentatively, D is TRBD2 (6 bases). V was pared by 8 bases and J by 3 bases, with 14 bases between. The CDR3 spans 14 residues. CDR1 and CDR2 (germline): LNHDA, SQIVND (reference sequence). CDR3 residues: CASARLEGYNEQFF. The CDR3, as DNA: TGTGCCAGTGCCCGACTAGAGGGCTACAATGAGCAGTTCTTC.

This sequence joins TRBV11-2 and TRBJ1-6; the match to TRBD1 covers 8 bases. V dropped 3 bases and J dropped 7; count of bases not matched to a gene: 2. Germline CDR1 SGHAT, CDR2 FQNNGV. This CDR3 is 14 amino acids long. CDR3 region: CASSFGTGNSPLHF. In DNA, the CDR3 is TGTGCCAGCAGCTTTGGGACAGGAAATTCACCCCTCCACTTT.

On this clone itself: A junction end diverges from the germline sequence, so it may reflect a read error. The rearrangement links TRBV19 to TRBJ1-1; D is uncertain. The germline V gene encodes CDR1 LNHDA and CDR2 SQIVND (reference sequence). The CDR3 is 12 residues long. The CDR3 spells CASSIAGYEAFF. The CDR3 bases are TGTGCCAGTAGCATAGCGGGGTATGAAGCTTTCTTT.

In its sample, this clone was seen a few times. The V call is TRBV6-5, the J call TRBJ1-6; D possibly corresponds to TRBD1 (6 bases). V was shortened by 2 bases and J by 10 bases, with 12 bases between the two germline ends. This CDR3 comprises 14 residues. CDR1 and CDR2 (germline): MNHEY, SVGAGI. CDR3 sequence (DNA): TGTGCCAGCAGTTACAGGCAGGGGAACTCACCCCTCCACTTT. Translating it yields CASSYRQGNSPLHF.

V and J are TRBV25-1 and TRBJ1-4; a possible D gene is TRBD1 (6 bases). There are 13 residues in the CDR3. V dropped 7 bases and J dropped 8 bases, with 14 bases sitting between them. CDR1 is MGHDK and CDR2 is SYGVNS in the germline V gene. CDR3 sequence reads: CASMGGLEEKLFF. CDR3 nucleotide sequence: TGTGCCAGCATGGGGGGGCTTGAGGAAAAACTGTTTTTT.

V gene TRBV28 combines with J gene TRBJ1-4, with D possibly TRBD1 on 5 matching bases. Trimming left V 2 bases short and J 5 bases short, with 12 bases between. This CDR3 contains 15 residues. Per the germline V gene, CDR1 is MDHEN and CDR2 is SYDVKM. CDR3 protein: CASSLVGPQNEKLFF. The CDR3 bases are TGTGCCAGCAGTTTAGTGGGGCCGCAGAATGAAAAACTGTTTTTT.

The CDR3 is CASSLSQGTGNTIYF. The CDR3 bases are TGTGCCAGCAGTTTATCCCAGGGGACTGGAAACACCATATATTTT. The chain employs TRBV28 and TRBJ1-3, with a tentative D call TRBD1 (6 bases). The V gene lost 1 base and the J gene lost 2 bases, with 9 bases spanning the gap. From germline, CDR1 is MDHEN and CDR2 SYDVKM. The CDR3 spans 15 residues. The entire variable domain, with the rest obtained from reference TRBV28 and TRBJ1-3, is as follows: DVKVTQSSRYLVKRTGEKVFLECVQDMDHENMFWYRQDPGLGLRLIYFSYDVKMKEKGDIPEGYSVSREKKERFSLILESASTNQTSMYLCASSLSQGTGNTIYFGEGSWLTVV.

The chain recombines TRBV12-3 or TRBV12-4 with TRBJ2-2, with D perhaps TRBD2 (6 bases). The CDR3 contains 13 residues. V lost 5 bases and J 6 bases, leaving 10 bases between the germline ends. Here the CDR3 reads CASSTEGPGELFF. The CDR3 DNA follows: TGTGCCAGCAGTACGGAGGGGCCCGGGGAGCTGTTTTTT.

This clone was detected only once. The genes are TRBV5-4 and TRBJ2-5; TRBD1 matches 7 bases. CDR3 length: 16 amino acids. The germline V gene has CDR1 SGHNT and CDR2 YYREEE (reference sequence). Unmatched junction bases numbered 11, after V lost 4 bases and J lost 2 bases. CDR3 sequence (DNA): TGTGCCAGCAGCCCGAACCGAGGGACAGCTCAAGAGACCCAGTACTTC. Amino acids: CASSPNRGTAQETQYF. The variable domain in full, with the rest retrieved from reference TRBV5-4 and TRBJ2-5, is ETGVTQSPTHLIKTRGQQVTLRCSSQSGHNTVSWYQQALGQGPQFIFQYYREEENGRGNFPPRFSGLQFPNYSSELNVNALELDDSALYLCASSPNRGTAQETQYFGPGTRLLVL.

This chain connects TRBV12-5 to TRBJ2-1; 10 nucleotides line up with TRBD2. CDR1 and CDR2 from the germline V gene are LGHNT and FRNRAP. The CDR3 runs 16 residues. The V gene end was trimmed by 3 bases and the J gene end by 5 bases; junction bases not matched to a gene: 7. This CDR3 is CASGLTTSGWHNEQFF. The CDR3 DNA reads as TGTGCTAGTGGTTTAACGACTAGCGGGTGGCACAATGAGCAGTTCTTC.

The chain joins TRBV2 to TRBJ2-6, with D possibly TRBD1 on 6 matching bases. The CDR3 is 14 residues long. From germline, CDR1 is SNHLY and CDR2 FYNNEI. CDR3 bases: TGTGGGTCACGAGGGGGCTCTGGGGCCAACGTCCTGACTTTC. It translates to CGSRGGSGANVLTF.

The chain has TRBV9 and TRBJ1-4, with 8 bases aligning to TRBD1. Trimming cost V 3 bases and J 3 bases; bases outside gene matches: 16. The CDR3 runs to 19 residues. Germline V gene data show CDR1 as SGDLS and CDR2 as YYNGEE. The CDR3 nucleotides read TGTGCCAGCAGCGCCCACCACGCAGGGGGCTGGGCGGCTAATGAAAAACTGTTTTTT. Amino acid sequence: CASSAHHAGGWAANEKLFF.

The rearrangement joins TRBV7-6 to TRBJ1-4; D gene ambiguous. V shed 5 bases and J shed 4 bases, with 20 bases lying between them. From germline, CDR1 is SGHVS and CDR2 FNYEAQ. This CDR3 is 17 amino acids long. CDR3 coding DNA: TGTGCCAGCAGCCCATCCCCGGGTAACGCCTTTAATGAAAAACTGTTTTTT. Protein product: CASSPSPGNAFNEKLFF.

This clone has only a few counts. The chain combines TRBV3-1 (or the pseudogene TRBV3-2) with TRBJ1-4; tentatively, D is TRBD1 (5 bases). The V end was cut by 4 bases, the J end by 4 bases, with 10 bases between. Germline loops: CDR1 LGHDT, CDR2 YNNKEL (reference sequence). There are 14 residues in the CDR3. The CDR3: CASSRRQSNEKLFF. The CDR3 DNA sequence: TGTGCCAGCAGCCGGAGACAGAGTAATGAAAAACTGTTTTTT.

The gene calls are TRBV5-1 and TRBJ2-3; D is perhaps TRBD2 (6 bases). The CDR3 length is 15 residues. The germline V gene has CDR1 SGHRS and CDR2 YFSETQ. Trimming removed 0 bases from V and 10 bases from J, with 18 bases in between. CDR3 sequence (DNA): TGCGCCAGCAGCTTGGCCCTAAGGCGGGACGGGGCGCAGTATTTT. Its translation is CASSLALRRDGAQYF.

The genes are TRBV10-1 and TRBJ1-1, with D hard to call. V was shortened by 6 bases and J by 4 bases, with 15 bases between the two germline ends. There are 14 residues in the CDR3. From germline, CDR1 is WNHNN and CDR2 SYGVQD (reference sequence). For the CDR3, the DNA is TGCGCCAGCAGGAGACTTTTTCGGAGCACTGAAGCTTTCTTT. Translation gives CASRRLFRSTEAFF.

The chain carries TRBV19 and TRBJ2-1; 10 bases are shared with TRBD2. This CDR3 is 17 amino acids long. In germline, CDR1 is LNHDA, CDR2 SQIVND (reference sequence). V dropped 0 bases and J dropped 10; count of bases not matched to a gene: 12. This CDR3 is CASSIDVLVAGGGEQFF. The CDR3 bases are TGTGCCAGTAGTATAGATGTCCTGGTAGCGGGGGGAGGAGAGCAGTTCTTC. Variable domain in full (rest from reference TRBV19 and TRBJ2-1): DGGITQSPKYLFRKEGQNVTLSCEQNLNHDAMYWYRQDPGQGLRLIYYSQIVNDFQKGDIAEGYSVSREKKESFPLTVTSAQKNPTAFYLCASSIDVLVAGGGEQFFGPGTRLTVL.

The count of this clone is one. The chain is built from TRBV29-1 and TRBJ2-1, with TRBD1 matching over 10 bases. From germline, CDR1 is SQVTM and CDR2 ANQGSEA. Losses at the gene ends were 4 bases for V and 0 bases for J; bases not matched to a gene: 6. The CDR3 extends over 16 amino acids. This CDR3 reads CSVVGQGTNSYNEQFF. The DNA for the CDR3 is TGCAGCGTTGTGGGACAGGGGACCAACTCCTACAATGAGCAGTTCTTC.